Below are 26 T cell receptor beta chains sequenced from a single sample in a study of blood T cell repertoires in COVID-19. This table comes from immunoSEQ multiplex PCR, and its TCRdb copy is limited to in-frame clones, with some not included. The sample records approximately 190,000 clones, 70% to 90% being singletons. Sequencing was done on a sample of peripheral blood. These receptors originate from a woman in her forties who had recovered from COVID-19.

This chain uses TRBV28 with TRBJ2-6; 8 positions match TRBD1. The trim removed 6 bases at V and 0 bases at J, leaving 10 bases unmatched. The CDR3 is made up of 18 amino acids. Germline V gene sequence: CDR1 MDHEN, CDR2 SYDVKM. The CDR3 here is CASSPIHRGSSGANVLTF. The CDR3 DNA follows: TGTGCCAGCAGCCCAATACACAGGGGGAGCTCTGGGGCCAACGTCCTGACTTTC.

The rearrangement uses TRBV6-5 and TRBJ2-1; D remains ambiguous. CDR3 length: 15 amino acids. CDR1 and CDR2 (germline): MNHEY, SVGAGI. The ends were cut back, 6 bases at V and 0 bases at J, with 12 bases in the middle. CDR3: CASSPVPSSYNEQFF. Written as DNA, the CDR3 is TGTGCCAGCAGCCCCGTACCCAGCTCCTACAATGAGCAGTTCTTC.

This clone came up a few times. The rearrangement links TRBV9 to TRBJ2-5, with TRBD2 matching over 10 bases. Germline-derived CDR1 and CDR2 are SGDLS and YYNGEE. This CDR3 has 16 residues. The junction had 8 bases not matched to a gene; V was cut back by 2 bases and J by 4 bases. The CDR3 sequence is CASSVAAGGPGETQYF. In DNA form, the CDR3 reads TGTGCCAGCAGCGTCGCAGCGGGAGGGCCGGGAGAGACCCAGTACTTC.

J is TRBJ2-4 and V is TRBV11-3, with 11 bases identical to TRBD1. V trimming: 5 bases; J trimming: 7 bases; junction bases outside the gene matches: 4. CDR3 length: 14 residues. Germline V gene sequence: CDR1 SGHNT, CDR2 YENEEA. Here the CDR3 DNA reads TGTGCCAGCAGCCCAGGGGACAGGGGGAACATTCAGTACTTC. Its protein is CASSPGDRGNIQYF.

In this sample, this clone turned up a few times. This rearrangement joins TRBV7-2 to TRBJ2-7; 11 bases are a match to TRBD2. There are 16 residues in the CDR3. J was trimmed by 5 bases and V by 1 base; bases with no gene match: 7. CDR1 and CDR2 from the germline V gene are SGHTA and FQGNSA. In nucleotides, the CDR3 is TGTGCCAGCAGCTTAGAACTAGCGGGAGTAAGGAACGAGCAGTACTTC. Translated, it gives CASSLELAGVRNEQYF.

The count of this clone is one. The J gene is TRBJ1-2, the V gene TRBV5-4, with 8 bases matching TRBD1. The CDR3 is 15 residues long. J lost 2 bases, V lost 4 bases, and 7 bases had no gene match. Germline V gene lookup returns CDR1 SGHNT and CDR2 YYREEE (reference sequence). CDR3 DNA sequence: TGTGCCAGCAGCCGAACGGACAGGGTCAACTATGGCTACACCTTC. Translated: CASSRTDRVNYGYTF.

The CDR3 bases are TGTGCCAGCAGCTTAGATCATGGAAACACCATATATTTT. Translating it yields CASSLDHGNTIYF. The chain joins TRBV11-2 to TRBJ1-3; D call uncertain. V lost 0 bases and J lost 3, with 3 bases in between. CDR3 length equals 13 residues. Germline CDR1 reads SGHAT; CDR2 reads FQNNGV.

The gene calls are TRBV6-5 and TRBJ2-7; 8 bases align to TRBD2. With V trimmed by 5 bases and J by 8 bases, 8 bases remained unmatched. Germline-derived CDR1 and CDR2 are MNHEY and SVGAGI. The CDR3 loop spans 13 amino acids. The CDR3, as DNA: TGTGCCAGCAGTCCTCCCGGGAGGGGCAAGCAGTACTTC. It encodes CASSPPGRGKQYF.

The chain links TRBV5-1 to TRBJ2-2, with 10 bases aligning to TRBD1. CDR3 length equals 16 residues. Germline V gives CDR1 SGHRS, CDR2 YFSETQ. The trim removed 7 bases at V and 6 bases at J, leaving 12 bases unmatched. CDR3 bases: TGCGCCAGCTCAACCGGGACAGGGGAGTTGGCCGGGGAGCTGTTTTTT. It encodes CASSTGTGELAGELFF.

The chain couples TRBV30 to TRBJ1-4; 10 bases are shared with TRBD1. The V gene end was trimmed by 4 bases and the J gene end by 0 bases; junction bases not matched to a gene: 8. This CDR3 spans 17 amino acids. Germline V gives CDR1 GTSNPN, CDR2 SVGIG (reference sequence). The CDR3 nucleotides are TGTGCCTGGAACCGACAGGGGGCTCTTACAACTAATGAAAAACTGTTTTTT. Protein product: CAWNRQGALTTNEKLFF. Together with reference TRBV30 and TRBJ1-4, the CDR3 gives the full variable domain: SQTIHQWPATLVQPVGSPLSLECTVEGTSNPNLYWYRQAAGRGLQLLFYSVGIGQISSEVPQNLSASRPQDRQFILSSKKLLLSDSGFYLCAWNRQGALTTNEKLFFGSGTQLSVL.

V is TRBV6-2 or TRBV6-3 and J is TRBJ1-2; a weak D match, TRBD1 (6 bases). Germline CDR1 is MNHEY and CDR2 is SVGEGT. The CDR3 length is 12 residues. Trimming shortened V by 5 bases and J by 7 bases, and 11 bases separated the two germline ends. This chain's CDR3 is CASSRQDAGYTF. The DNA for the CDR3 is TGTGCCAGCAGTCGACAGGACGCTGGCTACACCTTC.

The chain joins TRBV10-3 to TRBJ1-5, with TRBD1 matching 7 bases. After removal of 6 bases from V and 1 base from J, the junction contained 6 bases not matched to a gene. CDR1 is ENHRY and CDR2 is SYGVKD in the germline V gene. This CDR3 is 15 amino acids long. The CDR3 spells CAISRGRGSNQPQHF. The CDR3 nucleotides read TGTGCCATCAGCCGAGGCAGGGGGAGCAATCAGCCCCAGCATTTT.

The chain carries TRBV19 and TRBJ2-1; 7 bases match TRBD2. CDR1 is LNHDA and CDR2 is SQIVND in the germline V gene (reference sequence). This CDR3 is built from 18 residues. J was trimmed by 3 bases and V by 3 bases; bases with no gene match: 14. The CDR3 protein is CASSISRVAGAFYNEQFF. Written as DNA, the CDR3 is TGTGCCAGTAGTATCTCCCGGGTGGCGGGAGCTTTCTACAATGAGCAGTTCTTC.

V is TRBV18 and J is TRBJ1-6; 7 bases map to TRBD1. CDR1 and CDR2 from the germline V gene are KGHSH and LQKENI. The trim removed 4 bases at V and 10 bases at J, leaving 10 bases unmatched. The CDR3 sequence is 15 residues long. CDR3: CASSRDSEGGSPLHF. CDR3 DNA: TGTGCCAGCTCACGGGACAGCGAGGGGGGCTCACCCCTCCACTTT. Using reference TRBV18 and TRBJ1-6 for the parts outside the CDR3, the full variable domain is NAGVMQNPRHLVRRRGQEARLRCSPMKGHSHVYWYRQLPEEGLKFMVYLQKENIIDESGMPKERFSAEFPKEGPSILRIQQVVRGDSAAYFCASSRDSEGGSPLHFGNGTRLTVT.

This chain links TRBV5-1 with TRBJ2-2; TRBD1 aligns across 7 bases. Germline V lookup: CDR1 SGHRS, CDR2 YFSETQ. V trimming: 5 bases; J trimming: 4 bases; junction bases outside the gene matches: 5. This CDR3 region has 14 residues. CDR3 DNA: TGCGCCAGCAGTCCGGGACAGAGCACCGGGGAGCTGTTTTTT. This sequence encodes CASSPGQSTGELFF.

The chain combines TRBV5-1 with TRBJ2-5, with 9 bases identical to TRBD2. The V and J ends lost 0 bases and 0 bases, in that order; junction bases with no gene match: 9. Germline V gene data show CDR1 as SGHRS and CDR2 as YFSETQ. The CDR3 has 18 amino acids. Written as DNA, the CDR3 is TGCGCCAGCAGCTTGGCCGCTAGCGGGAATCTCTACCAAGAGACCCAGTACTTC. It encodes CASSLAASGNLYQETQYF.

The rearrangement links TRBV7-3 to TRBJ2-1; TRBD2 matches 8 bases. The J segment lost 2 bases and the V segment lost 2 bases, leaving 5 bases of the junction unmatched. This CDR3 spans 16 amino acids. Germline V lookup: CDR1 SGHTA, CDR2 FQGTGA. The CDR3 protein is CASSLYVGGAYNEQFF. In DNA, the CDR3 is TGTGCCAGCAGCTTATACGTCGGGGGGGCCTACAATGAGCAGTTCTTC.

This clone was seen only a few times. The chain has TRBV5-1 and TRBJ1-6; 7 bases line up with TRBD1. After removal of 8 bases from V and 7 bases from J, the junction contained 12 bases not matched to a gene. This CDR3 has 15 residues. CDR1 SGHRS and CDR2 YFSETQ come from the germline V gene. CDR3 amino acids: CASSQGVAENSPLHF. The CDR3 DNA is TGCGCCAGTTCCCAGGGGGTCGCCGAGAATTCACCCCTCCACTTT.

This clone was counted between two and nine times. The V call is TRBV10-1, the J call TRBJ2-7, with 10 nucleotides matching TRBD1. CDR3 length equals 17 residues. The germline V gene encodes CDR1 WNHNN and CDR2 SYGVQD (reference sequence). The V gene end was trimmed by 4 bases and the J gene end by 2 bases; junction bases not matched to a gene: 11. As DNA, the CDR3 is TGCGCCAGCAGTGCAAATCCGGGACAGGGGCCCCCCTACGAGCAGTACTTC. It specifies CASSANPGQGPPYEQYF.

V usage is TRBV19 and J usage is TRBJ1-2; D perhaps matches TRBD1 (6 bases). Germline CDR1 reads LNHDA; CDR2 reads SQIVND (reference sequence). V was clipped by 3 bases and J by 10 bases, with 18 bases between them. The CDR3 contains 14 residues. The CDR3: CASSMGQGNSDYTF. The CDR3 region has the DNA TGTGCCAGTAGTATGGGGCAGGGGAATAGTGACTACACCTTC.

V gene TRBV18 combines with J gene TRBJ2-3; 7 positions match TRBD1. The CDR3 consists of 17 residues. V lost 2 bases, J lost 3 bases, and 11 bases stayed unmatched. Germline V gene data show CDR1 as KGHSH and CDR2 as LQKENI. CDR3 residues: CASSPFRAGGETDTQYF. CDR3 coding DNA: TGTGCCAGCTCACCATTTCGGGCAGGGGGAGAGACAGATACGCAGTATTTT. Full variable domain (remainder filled in from reference TRBV18 and TRBJ2-3): NAGVMQNPRHLVRRRGQEARLRCSPMKGHSHVYWYRQLPEEGLKFMVYLQKENIIDESGMPKERFSAEFPKEGPSILRIQQVVRGDSAAYFCASSPFRAGGETDTQYFGPGTRLTVL.

V usage is TRBV7-8 and J usage is TRBJ1-5; D call uncertain. The CDR3 runs to 15 residues. V lost 1 base and J lost 0, with 7 bases in between. Germline V CDR1 and CDR2: SGHVS, FQNEAQ. DNA of the CDR3: TGTGCCAGCAGCTTAGGCACATATAGCAATCAGCCCCAGCATTTT. Translating gives CASSLGTYSNQPQHF.

The J gene is TRBJ2-1, the V gene TRBV6-1; TRBD2 might be the D (6 bases). The CDR3 runs to 14 residues. Per germline, CDR1 MNHNS and CDR2 SASEGT. The ends were cut back, 2 bases at V and 2 bases at J, with 7 bases in the middle. The CDR3 coding sequence is TGTGCCAGCAGTGAAATAGCGGCCTACAATGAGCAGTTCTTC. This translates into CASSEIAAYNEQFF.

This rearrangement joins TRBV7-8 to TRBJ2-2; possible D gene TRBD2, 5 bases. From germline, CDR1 is SGHVS and CDR2 FQNEAQ. CDR3 size: 14 residues. V was shortened by 5 bases and J by 5 bases, with 12 bases between the two germline ends. Written as DNA, the CDR3 is TGTGCCAGCAGCCCATTCTCGGGGACCGGGGAGCTGTTTTTT. Amino acids: CASSPFSGTGELFF.

The rearrangement joins TRBV6-5 to TRBJ1-5; 7 positions agree with TRBD1. The V and J ends lost 2 bases and 0 bases, in that order; junction bases with no gene match: 1. Germline V gene sequence: CDR1 MNHEY, CDR2 SVGAGI. CDR3 size: 15 residues. The CDR3: CASSYDRDSNQPQHF. CDR3 nucleotide sequence: TGTGCCAGCAGTTACGACAGGGATAGCAATCAGCCCCAGCATTTT.

As for this clone: Other nucleotide sequences in the sample specify the same CDR3. The V call is TRBV5-1, the J call TRBJ1-1; 8 bases are shared with TRBD1. Germline loops: CDR1 SGHRS, CDR2 YFSETQ. This CDR3 has 15 amino acids. With 4 bases clipped from V and 1 base from J, the junction kept 6 bases outside the gene matches. The CDR3 bases are TGCGCCAGCAGCCCAATGACAGGGGCGAACACTGAAGCTTTCTTT. Amino acid sequence: CASSPMTGANTEAFF.